Below, 7 T cell receptor beta chains from the same sample are listed, as sequenced in a study of blood T cells in healthy people across ages. A second PCR of about 7 to 12 cycles used a sample-barcoded 5' primer and a J-beta primer mix. TCRdb reprocessed the 5' RACE reads with MiXCR, giving one entry per CDR3 protein. The sample consists of approximately 850,000 distinct CDR3 sequences, 40% to 50% of them appearing once. Sequencing was done on a sample of blood. Receptor source: a man in his fifties or sixties in good health.

The V gene is TRBV20-1, the J gene TRBJ2-7; 7 positions agree with TRBD2. Germline V gene data show CDR1 as DFQATT and CDR2 as SNEGSKA (reference sequence). The junction had 8 bases not matched to a gene; V was cut back by 6 bases and J by 0 bases. The CDR3 contains 14 residues. This CDR3 is CSASERGDSYEQYF. The CDR3, as DNA: TGCAGTGCATCGGAACGGGGGGACTCCTACGAGCAGTACTTC.

J is TRBJ1-2 and V is TRBV7-8, with D uncertain. Germline V gene data show CDR1 as SGHVS and CDR2 as FQNEAQ. The CDR3 covers 14 residues. V lost 1 base to trimming and J lost 0 bases, with 6 bases between them. The chain's CDR3 is CASSLGETNYGYTF. The CDR3 DNA reads as TGTGCCAGCAGCTTAGGGGAGACTAACTATGGCTACACCTTC.

The chain links TRBV7-2 to TRBJ1-1; 7 nucleotides match TRBD1. V was pared by 4 bases and J by 1 base, with 6 bases of the junction left unmatched. The CDR3 is 15 amino acids. CDR1 is SGHTA, CDR2 FQGNSA, per germline. The chain's CDR3 is CASSSQQGRNTEAFF. The CDR3 DNA reads as TGTGCCAGCAGCTCCCAACAGGGGAGGAACACTGAAGCTTTCTTT. Variable domain in full (rest from reference TRBV7-2 and TRBJ1-1): GAGVSQSPSNKVTEKGKDVELRCDPISGHTALYWYRQSLGQGLEFLIYFQGNSAPDKSGLPSDRFSAERTGGSVSTLTIQRTQQEDSAVYLCASSSQQGRNTEAFFGQGTRLTVV.

The V and J genes are TRBV29-1 and TRBJ2-5; 7 bases are shared with TRBD1. This CDR3 region has 13 residues. Germline CDR1 and CDR2: SQVTM and ANQGSEA. With 3 bases clipped from V and 4 bases from J, the junction kept 5 bases outside the gene matches. The CDR3 protein is CSVELTGLETQYF. CDR3 DNA: TGCAGCGTTGAGTTGACAGGGCTAGAGACCCAGTACTTC.

The rearrangement joins TRBV20-1 to TRBJ2-3; D not certain. Per germline, CDR1 DFQATT and CDR2 SNEGSKA (reference sequence). This CDR3 comprises 17 residues. Trimming removed 0 bases from V and 0 bases from J, with 16 bases in between. CDR3 residues: CSARDLKQFSSTDTQYF. The CDR3 nucleotides are TGCAGTGCTAGAGATCTAAAACAGTTTTCTAGCACAGATACGCAGTATTTT.

The table lists this clonotype with a few counts. V is TRBV7-2 and J is TRBJ2-5; D is uncertain. V dropped 5 bases and J dropped 2 bases, with 12 bases sitting between them. The CDR3 length is 14 residues. Germline CDR1 is SGHTA and CDR2 is FQGNSA. CDR3 region: CASSPAYQQETQYF. The DNA of the CDR3 is TGTGCCAGCAGCCCCGCTTACCAGCAAGAGACCCAGTACTTC.

V usage is TRBV28 and J usage is TRBJ1-4; perhaps TRBD1 as D (6 bases). This CDR3 region has 16 residues. Trimming removed 6 bases from V and 2 bases from J, with 16 bases in between. CDR1 and CDR2 (germline): MDHEN, SYDVKM. The CDR3 reads CASSRHYRETNEKLFF. The CDR3 nucleotides are TGTGCCAGCAGCAGACACTACAGGGAGACTAATGAAAAACTGTTTTTT.